This entry lists 7 T cell receptor beta chains sequenced from one sample in a study of neurological immune-mediated disorders. From the 5' RACE reads, TCRdb called clonotypes with MiXCR, one entry per CDR3 protein. The repertoire has roughly 38,000 distinct CDR3 sequences, 2.5% of them found once; the top ten carry approximately 12%. The sample was PBMCs. Receptors were obtained from a young man with multiple sclerosis.

As for this clonotype: One base away lies a much larger clone, so this may be a sequencing read error. The missing conserved phenylalanine or tryptophan at the end of this CDR3 makes a read error likely. The CDR3 region is CASRGDNYEQYC. CDR3 nucleotides: TGTGCCAGCAGAGGGGATAACTACGAGCAGTACTGC. The rearrangement joins TRBV7-2 to TRBJ2-7, with D perhaps matching TRBD1 (5 bases). The CDR3 loop spans 12 amino acids. V was pared by 6 bases and J by 3 bases, with 9 bases between. Germline assignment: CDR1 SGHTA and CDR2 FQGNSA.

This clonotype was detected ten times or more. This rearrangement joins TRBV5-1 to TRBJ2-5; 13 nucleotides line up with TRBD2. CDR1 is SGHRS and CDR2 is YFSETQ in the germline V gene. V shed 2 bases and J 6 bases; nucleotides not matched to a gene: 7. CDR3 length: 16 amino acids. The CDR3 DNA is TGCGCCAGCAGCTTAATGACTAGCGGGGGGATGCAGACCCAGTACTTC. Its protein is CASSLMTSGGMQTQYF.

This clonotype was observed many times. CDR3 bases: TGTGCCAGCAGTCGAAGTGGGGCTTACTACGAGCAGTACTTC. As protein: CASSRSGAYYEQYF. This chain uses TRBV12-3 or TRBV12-4 with TRBJ2-7, with D possibly TRBD1 on 5 matching bases. The CDR3 extends over 14 amino acids. Trimming left V 5 bases short and J 3 bases short, with 14 bases between.

On this clonotype: No conserved phenylalanine or tryptophan ends this CDR3, so it is likely a read error. This chain uses TRBV2 with TRBJ2-5; D uncertain. Trimming shortened V by 4 bases and J by 5 bases, and 8 bases separated the two germline ends. CDR1 is SNHLY and CDR2 is FYNNEI in the germline V gene. CDR3 length: 12 amino acids. CDR3 in amino acids: CASSGSVETQYV. Here the CDR3 DNA reads TGTGCCAGCAGTGGATCCGTGGAGACCCAGTACGTC.

This clonotype was counted at least ten times. The V and J genes are TRBV5-1 and TRBJ2-7; 11 bases align to TRBD2. Per the germline V gene, CDR1 is SGHRS and CDR2 is YFSETQ. The CDR3 is made up of 14 amino acids. The V and J ends lost 6 bases and 0 bases, in that order; junction bases with no gene match: 2. Here the CDR3 reads CASTGTSGSYEQYF. CDR3 nucleotide sequence: TGCGCCAGCACCGGGACTAGCGGCTCCTACGAGCAGTACTTC. The complete variable domain, with remaining parts taken from reference TRBV5-1 and TRBJ2-7, reads KAGVTQTPRYLIKTRGQQVTLSCSPISGHRSVSWYQQTPGQGLQFLFEYFSETQRNKGNFPGRFSGRQFSNSRSEMNVSTLELGDSALYLCASTGTSGSYEQYFGPGTRLTVT.

In its sample, this clonotype was seen a few times. V is TRBV20-1 and J is TRBJ2-7, with TRBD2 matching over 7 bases. The germline gives CDR1 DFQATT, CDR2 SNEGSKA (reference sequence). The CDR3 has 15 residues. J was trimmed by 1 base and V by 0 bases; bases with no gene match: 6. The CDR3 sequence: CSARDPAGNSYEQYF. The CDR3, as DNA: TGCAGTGCTAGAGATCCAGCGGGAAATTCCTACGAGCAGTACTTC.

This clonotype was observed at least ten times. The chain recombines TRBV7-9 with TRBJ1-4, with D possibly being TRBD1 (5 bases). From germline, CDR1 is SEHNR and CDR2 FQNEAQ (reference sequence). Trimming shortened V by 4 bases and J by 7 bases, and 13 bases separated the two germline ends. The CDR3 has 14 amino acids. DNA of the CDR3: TGTGCCAGCAGCTCCAGACAGAGTGGTGAAAAACTGTTTTTT. Its translation: CASSSRQSGEKLFF.